This is a list of T cell receptor beta chains from one sample in a study of T cells in Graves' hyperthyroidism and ophthalmopathy. TCRdb re-called the multiplex PCR reads with MiXCR, one entry per CDR3 protein. In the table there are about 400,000 distinct CDR3 sequences, around 14% of which are singletons. Sequenced input: blood. Receptor source: a woman between 18 and 29 years old with Graves' hyperthyroidism. The CDR3 runs from the conserved cysteine through the conserved F or W. The D gene is left open where the match is weak. Clone size is given for some rows only: seen once, a few or many times, or a class if the clone is expanded.

clone_size j_call cdr3_length d_call v_call cdr3_nt cdr3_aa
many TRBJ2-5 13 TRBD2 TRBV2 TGTGCCAGCATTAGGGACTATGGAGAGACCCAGTACTTC CASIRDYGETQYF
many TRBJ1-1 15 TRBD1 TRBV10-3 TGTGCCATCAGTCGCGATGACAGGGGAAACACTGAAGCTTTCTTT CAISRDDRGNTEAFF
few TRBJ1-4 16 - TRBV4-1 TGCGCCAGCAGCCAACTAAGCCTGGGGCCTAATGAAAAACTGTTTTTT CASSQLSLGPNEKLFF
many TRBJ2-5 10 - TRBV6-1 TGTGCTACCCTCCAAGAGACCCAGTACTTC CATLQETQYF
many TRBJ2-7 14 - TRBV25-1 TGTGCCAGCAGTGAATGGCGTAGCTCCTACGAGCAGTACTTC CASSEWRSSYEQYF
many TRBJ1-2 14 - TRBV2 TGTGCCAGCAGTGAAAAGGGGCCCACTTATGGCTACACCTTC CASSEKGPTYGYTF
few TRBJ2-7 14 TRBD2 TRBV29-1 TGCAGCGTGACCGGGACTAGTGATACCGACGAGCAGTACTTC CSVTGTSDTDEQYF
many TRBJ1-1 14 - TRBV12-3/TRBV12-4 TGTGCCAGCAGTTTGTTAAGTGGGATTACTGAAGCTTTCTTT CASSLLSGITEAFF
many TRBJ2-7 14 - TRBV20-1 TGCAGTGCTAGTCCCGGACAGTGGCGATACGAGCAGTACTTC CSASPGQWRYEQYF
few TRBJ1-1 15 - TRBV19 TGTGCCAGTAGTACCTCTCGGGGCCAGAACACTGAAGCTTTCTTT CASSTSRGQNTEAFF
- TRBJ1-5 15 TRBD1 TRBV12-3/TRBV12-4 TGTGCCAGCAGTTTAGAACAGGGGGCATATCAGCCCCAGCATTTT CASSLEQGAYQPQHF
- TRBJ1-1 14 - TRBV19 TGTGCCAGTAGTCCCTTCGTCGGGGGCAATGAAGCTTTCTTT CASSPFVGGNEAFF
few TRBJ1-6 12 - TRBV7-2 TGTGCCAGCAGCCCCTGGGAGACACCCCTCCACTTT CASSPWETPLHF
few TRBJ1-2 15 - TRBV14 TGTGCCAGCAGCCAAATGCAGGGCGGCCTGGGGGGCTACACCTTC CASSQMQGGLGGYTF
many TRBJ2-7 14 - TRBV3-1 TGTGCCAGCAGCCAAGAACCAGAACGCTACGAGCAGTACTTC CASSQEPERYEQYF
many TRBJ2-1 14 - TRBV3-1 TGTGCCAGCAGCCAAGATACTCCTCGCAATGAGCAGTTCTTC CASSQDTPRNEQFF
many TRBJ1-1 15 - TRBV12-3/TRBV12-4 TGTGCCAGCAATCCGACGACAGCTTTGAACACTGAAGCTTTCTTT CASNPTTALNTEAFF
many TRBJ2-1 16 TRBD2 TRBV28 TGTGCCAGCAGTTTTCTAGCGGGGGGAAATTACAATGAGCAGTTCTTC CASSFLAGGNYNEQFF
few TRBJ1-4 15 - TRBV30 TGTGCCTGGAGTGTAGGGGACTCTTGGAGTGAAAAACTGTTTTTT CAWSVGDSWSEKLFF
few TRBJ1-6 16 TRBD1 TRBV6-1 TGTGCCAGCAGTTCCGCCGGGACAGGGGCGGTTTCACCCCTCCACTTT CASSSAGTGAVSPLHF
many TRBJ1-4 16 - TRBV11-2 TGTGCCAGCAGCCTCCCCGGTCGGACGAAGAATGAAAAACTGTTTTTT CASSLPGRTKNEKLFF
many TRBJ1-1 14 TRBD1 TRBV12-3/TRBV12-4 TGTGCCAGCAGCCGGGACAGGGGAATCACTGAAGCTTTCTTT CASSRDRGITEAFF
- TRBJ1-1 14 - TRBV19 TGTGCCAGTAGTATAGGGGGGGGCTGGACTGAAGCTTTCTTT CASSIGGGWTEAFF
many TRBJ2-7 15 TRBD1 TRBV28 TGTGCCAGCAGTTTACTTGCAGGGACAGCATTACTACAGTACTTC CASSLLAGTALLQYF
many TRBJ2-5 11 TRBD2 TRBV20-1 TGCAGTGCTAGAGCCGGGGGGGCCCAGTACTTC CSARAGGAQYF
many TRBJ2-1 13 - TRBV29-1 TGCAGCGTTACGACAGCACCTTGGGATGAGCAGTTCTTC CSVTTAPWDEQFF
many TRBJ2-7 15 TRBD2 TRBV4-3 TGCGCCAGCAGCCAATTACTAGCGGGAAAGCACGAGCAGTACTTC CASSQLLAGKHEQYF
many TRBJ2-7 15 - TRBV7-8 TGTGCCAGCAGCTCGATAGGACGGAATCCCTACGAGCAGTACTTC CASSSIGRNPYEQYF
many TRBJ1-1 11 - TRBV29-1 TGCAGCCCCTCTAAGGCCACTGAAGCTTTCTTT CSPSKATEAFF
many TRBJ2-2 15 - TRBV11-2 TGTGCCAGCATCAGGCAGGGCGGAATGACCGGGGAGCTGTTTTTT CASIRQGGMTGELFF
few TRBJ2-3 16 TRBD2 TRBV7-9 TGTGCCAGCAGCTTAACCACTAGCGGGAGGGCAGATACGCAGTATTTT CASSLTTSGRADTQYF
many TRBJ2-5 13 - TRBV5-1 TGCGCCAGCAGCTTGGGGATGGGAGAGACCCAGTACTTC CASSLGMGETQYF
many TRBJ2-2 15 - TRBV11-1 TGTGCCAGCAGCTTCCGACAGGTTAACACCGGGGAGCTGTTTTTT CASSFRQVNTGELFF
many TRBJ2-1 13 - TRBV6-2/TRBV6-3 TGTGCCAGCAGTTTCCGACTAGGCGGTGAGCAGTTCTTC CASSFRLGGEQFF
many TRBJ2-7 16 - TRBV30 TGTGCCTGGAGTGTAGACGGTAGTGGCAGGGCGGCCGAGCAGTACTTC CAWSVDGSGRAAEQYF
many TRBJ1-1 16 - TRBV28 TGTGCCAGCAGTTTAGGTCCCGCGGGGGTGAACACTGAAGCTTTCTTT CASSLGPAGVNTEAFF
many TRBJ2-2 14 - TRBV7-3 TGTGCCAGCGGGCGGGACGGTAACACCGGGGAGCTGTTTTTT CASGRDGNTGELFF